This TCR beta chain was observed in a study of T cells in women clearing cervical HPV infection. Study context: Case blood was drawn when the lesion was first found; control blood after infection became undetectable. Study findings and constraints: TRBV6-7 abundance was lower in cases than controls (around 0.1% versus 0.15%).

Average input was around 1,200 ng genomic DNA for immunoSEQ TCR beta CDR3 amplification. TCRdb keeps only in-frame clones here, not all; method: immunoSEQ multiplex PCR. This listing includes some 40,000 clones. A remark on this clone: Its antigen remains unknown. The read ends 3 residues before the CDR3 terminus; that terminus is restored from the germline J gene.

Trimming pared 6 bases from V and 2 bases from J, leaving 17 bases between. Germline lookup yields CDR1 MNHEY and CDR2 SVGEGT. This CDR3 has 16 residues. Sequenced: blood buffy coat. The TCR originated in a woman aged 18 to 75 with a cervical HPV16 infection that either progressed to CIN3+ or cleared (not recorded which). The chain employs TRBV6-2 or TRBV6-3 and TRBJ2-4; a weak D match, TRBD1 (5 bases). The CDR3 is CASRIRVGDPKNIQYF. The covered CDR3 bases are TGTGCCAGCAGGATCAGGGTAGGGGATCCCAAAAACATT.